The rows below give T cell receptor beta chains drawn from one sample of a study of T cell responses to AZD1222 COVID-19 vaccine. The method was immunoSEQ multiplex PCR; TCRdb's version includes in-frame clones alone and lacks a portion of them. The sample holds 94,000 or so clones, about 89% seen once. The specimen comprised peripheral blood, sampled on day 0 of AZD1222 vaccination. The receptors here all came from an adult in good health. CDR3s include the opening cysteine and the closing phenylalanine or tryptophan. A D gene is named only where the DNA matches it firmly. A row's size may be missing; if present it is once, few, many or a size class.

TRBJ1-5	NA	TRBV19	NA	CASSIQGKGNQPQHF	TGTGCCAGTAGTATCCAGGGAAAGGGCAATCAGCCCCAGCATTTT
TRBJ1-5	NA	TRBV7-2	NA	CASSVYWGTGVPQHF	TGTGCCAGCAGCGTGTACTGGGGGACCGGGGTGCCCCAGCATTTT
TRBJ1-2	NA	TRBV29-1	NA	CSVEDALGGPNYGYTF	TGCAGCGTTGAAGACGCCTTGGGCGGACCTAACTATGGCTACACCTTC
TRBJ2-1	TRBD2	TRBV7-3	NA	CASSSTSRTSANEQFF	TGTGCCAGCAGCTCGACATCCCGGACTAGCGCCAATGAGCAGTTCTTC
TRBJ2-7	NA	TRBV28	once	CASSHLKGKFYEQYF	TGTGCCAGCAGTCACCTTAAGGGGAAATTCTACGAGCAGTACTTC
TRBJ2-3	TRBD2	TRBV20-1	NA	CSASVKRESTDTQYF	TGCAGTGCTAGTGTCAAGCGGGAGAGCACAGATACGCAGTATTTT
TRBJ2-7	NA	TRBV7-6	once	CASSPAPESTYEQYF	TGTGCCAGCAGCCCCGCGCCTGAGTCGACCTACGAGCAGTACTTC
TRBJ1-1	TRBD1	TRBV4-1	NA	CASSWDRGNTEAFF	TGCGCCAGCAGCTGGGACAGGGGGAACACTGAAGCTTTCTTT
TRBJ1-3	TRBD1	TRBV9	NA	CASSVDPSTDRGNTIYF	TGTGCCAGCAGCGTAGACCCATCCACGGACAGGGGAAACACCATATATTTT
TRBJ1-2	NA	TRBV4-2	NA	CASSQDRYGYTF	TGTGCCAGCAGCCAAGATAGGTATGGCTACACCTTC
TRBJ2-1	TRBD1	TRBV7-3	few	CASSKTGLNNEQFF	TGTGCCAGCAGCAAGACAGGGCTCAACAATGAGCAGTTCTTC
TRBJ2-1	TRBD2	TRBV28	once	CASGLRGLAGGRPLF	TGTGCCAGCGGCCTAAGGGGACTAGCGGGGGGACGGCCGCTCTTC
TRBJ2-2	TRBD2	TRBV6-5	NA	CAASRTSGAAGELFF	TGTGCCGCCTCTCGGACTAGCGGGGCTGCCGGGGAGCTGTTTTTT
TRBJ1-1	NA	TRBV4-2	NA	CASSQWWADTEAFF	TGTGCCAGCAGCCAATGGTGGGCCGACACTGAAGCTTTCTTT
TRBJ1-6	NA	TRBV11-2	once	CASSRAPSSYNSPLHF	TGTGCCAGCAGCCGGGCCCCGAGCTCCTATAATTCACCCCTCCACTTT
TRBJ2-3	NA	TRBV10-3	NA	CAIMGRGADTQYF	TGTGCCATCATGGGCAGGGGGGCAGATACGCAGTATTTT
TRBJ1-1	NA	TRBV7-2	NA	CASSLVGQALTEAFF	TGTGCCAGCAGCTTAGTGGGGCAGGCCCTCACTGAAGCTTTCTTT
TRBJ1-2	NA	TRBV5-8	NA	CASSFSGGAIYGYTF	TGTGCCAGCAGCTTTTCGGGGGGCGCGATCTATGGCTACACCTTC
TRBJ1-6	NA	TRBV30	NA	CAWSGAAVNNSPLHF	TGTGCCTGGAGTGGCGCGGCAGTAAATAATTCACCCCTCCACTTT
TRBJ2-2	NA	TRBV10-1	NA	CASSEKQKLDTGELFF	TGCGCCAGCAGTGAGAAACAGAAGCTTGACACCGGGGAGCTGTTTTTT
TRBJ1-1	TRBD1	TRBV7-2	NA	CASSLVQGPTEAFF	TGTGCCAGCAGCTTGGTACAGGGGCCCACTGAAGCTTTCTTT
TRBJ1-3	NA	TRBV11-2	NA	CASSLAAVPDTIYF	TGTGCCAGCAGCTTAGCGGCAGTTCCAGACACCATATATTTT
TRBJ1-6	NA	TRBV28	NA	CASSYLQVAGSSYNSPLHF	TGTGCCAGCAGCTATCTCCAGGTCGCAGGGAGCTCCTATAATTCACCCCTCCACTTT
TRBJ2-6	NA	TRBV19	NA	CASSPRSGPHSGANVLTF	TGTGCCAGTAGTCCTAGGTCAGGACCGCACTCTGGGGCCAACGTCCTGACTTTC
TRBJ1-5	NA	TRBV28	once	CASSKGDQPQHF	TGTGCCAGCAGTAAGGGGGATCAGCCCCAGCATTTT
TRBJ2-3	TRBD2	TRBV6-2/TRBV6-3	medium-sized	CASSSGGATDTQYF	TGTGCCAGCAGTAGCGGGGGGGCCACAGATACGCAGTATTTT
TRBJ1-6	NA	TRBV7-2	NA	CASSLKRLGVLDNSPLHF	TGTGCCAGCAGCTTAAAGAGGCTGGGGGTACTGGATAATTCACCCCTCCACTTT
TRBJ1-1	TRBD1	TRBV10-1	NA	CASRGQGTNTEAFF	TGCGCCAGCAGAGGACAGGGGACAAACACTGAAGCTTTCTTT
TRBJ1-2	TRBD1	TRBV11-2	NA	CASSLGAGQGFYGYTF	TGTGCCAGCAGCCTGGGCGCGGGACAGGGATTCTATGGCTACACCTTC
TRBJ1-3	NA	TRBV30	NA	CAWDINPGNTIYF	TGTGCCTGGGACATAAACCCGGGAAACACCATATATTTT